Following are 8 T cell receptor beta chains from one sample sequenced in a study of naive and memory T cell subsets. Both TRBC1 and TRBC2 were covered by a beta constant-region primer of two equimolar oligonucleotides. Using its own MiXCR run on the UMI-ligation and nested PCR reads, TCRdb lists one record per CDR3 protein. This sample has 150,000 or so distinct CDR3 sequences, with over 15% found just once. Sequenced: naive CD4+ T cells from blood. All receptors derive from a human donor in good health.

The chain joins TRBV6-2 or TRBV6-3 to TRBJ2-5, with 9 positions matching TRBD2. V gave up 0 bases and J gave up 5 bases; unmatched junction bases: 4. This CDR3 region has 15 residues. From germline, CDR1 is MNHEY and CDR2 SVGEGT. The DNA for the CDR3 is TGTGCCAGCAGTTACTCGGCGGGAGGGCCGGAGACCCAGTACTTC. Residues: CASSYSAGGPETQYF.

The chain combines TRBV25-1 with TRBJ2-2, with a weak D call TRBD1 (7 bases). Germline V gene lookup returns CDR1 MGHDK and CDR2 SYGVNS. This CDR3 is built from 16 residues. V gave up 5 bases and J gave up 1 base, with 14 bases separating them. The DNA for the CDR3 is TGTGCCAGCAGTTTTTGGAGGGGGCAGAACACCGGGGAGCTGTTTTTT. It codes for CASSFWRGQNTGELFF.

In its sample, this clonotype was seen a few times. V gene TRBV4-2 combines with J gene TRBJ1-5; D is uncertain. Germline CDR1 is LGHNA and CDR2 is YNFKEQ. V was shortened by 0 bases and J by 0 bases, with 12 bases between the two germline ends. CDR3 length: 17 amino acids. The CDR3 DNA sequence: TGTGCCAGCAGCCAAGATTCTTTCAGGAATAGCAATCAGCCCCAGCATTTT. Encoded protein: CASSQDSFRNSNQPQHF.

The J gene is TRBJ2-1, the V gene TRBV19; 12 positions match TRBD2. This CDR3 contains 15 residues. V gave up 7 bases and J gave up 8 bases; unmatched junction bases: 9. Per the germline V gene, CDR1 is LNHDA and CDR2 is SQIVND (reference sequence). The CDR3, as DNA: TGTGCCAGTAACCCCACTAGCGGGAGGAAGGATGAGCAGTTCTTC. Translating it yields CASNPTSGRKDEQFF.

This clonotype was counted a few times. The chain recombines TRBV28 with TRBJ2-7; 7 nucleotides align to TRBD1. J gave up 9 bases and V 3 bases, and 5 bases lay outside the gene matches. Germline V gives CDR1 MDHEN, CDR2 SYDVKM. The CDR3 contains 12 residues. CDR3 protein: CASSLQGVRQYF. CDR3 coding DNA: TGTGCCAGCAGTTTGCAGGGGGTAAGGCAGTACTTC.

The chain uses TRBV18 and TRBJ1-3, with D maybe TRBD1 (6 bases). The germline gives CDR1 KGHSH, CDR2 LQKENI. CDR3 length: 17 residues. V shed 0 bases and J shed 3 bases, with 15 bases lying between them. The CDR3 protein is CASSPPEGGAYGNTIYF. In DNA, the CDR3 is TGTGCCAGCTCACCACCGGAGGGGGGCGCGTATGGAAACACCATATATTTT.

This sequence joins TRBV19 and TRBJ2-3; D could derive from TRBD1 or TRBD2 (6 bases each). Trimming cost V 7 bases and J 4 bases, with 12 bases left between them. Germline CDR1 LNHDA, CDR2 SQIVND (reference sequence). This CDR3 region has 13 residues. CDR3 amino acids: CASIPGGADTQYF. The CDR3 nucleotides read TGTGCCAGTATCCCCGGGGGCGCAGATACGCAGTATTTT.

This clonotype was counted only a few times. This sequence joins TRBV24-1 and TRBJ2-1, with a weak D call TRBD2 (6 bases). With 5 bases removed from V and 8 bases from J, the gap between germline ends came to 18 bases. The CDR3 is 15 residues long. From germline, CDR1 is KGHDR and CDR2 SFDVKD. The DNA of the CDR3 is TGTGCCACCAGTGCCAGAGCGGGCGCCCAGGATGAGCAGTTCTTC. This translates into CATSARAGAQDEQFF.